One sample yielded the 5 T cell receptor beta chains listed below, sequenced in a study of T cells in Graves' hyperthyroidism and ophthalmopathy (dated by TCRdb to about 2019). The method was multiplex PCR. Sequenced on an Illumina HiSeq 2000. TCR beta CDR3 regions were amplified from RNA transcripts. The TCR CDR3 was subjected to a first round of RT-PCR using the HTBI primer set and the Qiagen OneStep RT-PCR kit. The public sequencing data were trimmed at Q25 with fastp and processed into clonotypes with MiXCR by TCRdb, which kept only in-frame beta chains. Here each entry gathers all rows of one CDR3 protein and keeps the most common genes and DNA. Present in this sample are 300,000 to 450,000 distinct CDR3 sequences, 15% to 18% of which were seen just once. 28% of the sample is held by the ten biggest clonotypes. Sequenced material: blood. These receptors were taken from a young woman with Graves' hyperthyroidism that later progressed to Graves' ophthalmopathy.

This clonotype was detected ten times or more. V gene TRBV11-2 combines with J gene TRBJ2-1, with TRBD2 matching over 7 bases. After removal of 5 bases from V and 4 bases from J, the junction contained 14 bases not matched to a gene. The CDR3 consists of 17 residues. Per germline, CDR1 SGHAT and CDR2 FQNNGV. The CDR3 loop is CASSPRFAGALYNEQFF. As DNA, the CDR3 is TGTGCCAGCAGCCCCCGTTTTGCGGGAGCGTTGTACAATGAGCAGTTCTTC.

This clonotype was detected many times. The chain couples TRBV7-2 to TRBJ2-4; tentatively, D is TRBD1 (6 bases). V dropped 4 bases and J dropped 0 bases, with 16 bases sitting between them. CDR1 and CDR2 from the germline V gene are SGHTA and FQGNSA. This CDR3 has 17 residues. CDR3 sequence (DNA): TGTGCCAGCAGCTCGACGGACAGCACACTAGCCAAAAACATTCAGTACTTC. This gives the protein CASSSTDSTLAKNIQYF.

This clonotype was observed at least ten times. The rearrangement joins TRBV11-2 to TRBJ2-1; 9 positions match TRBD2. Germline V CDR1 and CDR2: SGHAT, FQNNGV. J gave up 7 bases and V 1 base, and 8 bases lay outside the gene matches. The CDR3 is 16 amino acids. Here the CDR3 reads CASSLVLAGDLNEQFF. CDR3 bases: TGTGCCAGCAGCTTAGTTTTAGCGGGAGATTTGAATGAGCAGTTCTTC.

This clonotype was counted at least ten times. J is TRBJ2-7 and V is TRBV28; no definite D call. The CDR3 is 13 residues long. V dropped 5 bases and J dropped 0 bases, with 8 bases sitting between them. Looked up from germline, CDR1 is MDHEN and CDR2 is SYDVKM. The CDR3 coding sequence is TGTGCCAGCAGTCCCAGGAGCTCCTACGAGCAGTACTTC. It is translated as CASSPRSSYEQYF. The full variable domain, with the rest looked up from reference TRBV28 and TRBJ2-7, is DVKVTQSSRYLVKRTGEKVFLECVQDMDHENMFWYRQDPGLGLRLIYFSYDVKMKEKGDIPEGYSVSREKKERFSLILESASTNQTSMYLCASSPRSSYEQYFGPGTRLTVT.

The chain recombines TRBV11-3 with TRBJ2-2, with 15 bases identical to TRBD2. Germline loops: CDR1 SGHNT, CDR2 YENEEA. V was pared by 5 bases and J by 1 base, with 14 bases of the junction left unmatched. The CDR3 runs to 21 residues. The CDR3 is CASSLTHRTSGRAGNTGELFF. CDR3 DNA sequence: TGTGCCAGCAGCCTAACTCACCGGACTAGCGGGAGGGCCGGGAACACCGGGGAGCTGTTTTTT.